This T cell receptor (beta chain) was obtained from a study of identical twins. A universal primer site was incorporated via template switching, and the cDNA contained unique molecular identifiers. TCRdb used MiXCR to reprocess the 5' RACE reads, holding one entry per CDR3 protein. This table holds under 300,000 distinct CDR3 sequences, about an eighth found once. Points from the study as a whole: Fewer insertions characterized abundant cord blood beta clonotypes, whereas memory repertoires showed none. Models came in too low on out-of-frame TCR alpha sharing in monozygotic twins.

CDR1 is SGHAT, CDR2 FQNNGV, per germline. Trimming took 5 bases from V and 3 from J; bases not matched to a gene: 7. The CDR3 has 16 amino acids. Of note for this clonotype: Its antigen is still unknown.

The sample also formed part of further work on yellow fever vaccine responses in identical twins. That source adds: Twins' vaccine T cell responses reportedly seemed partly convergent and partly personalized.

V gene TRBV11-2 combines with J gene TRBJ2-3; TRBD2 agrees at 11 bases. Specimen: memory (CD45RO+) T cells sorted from blood. This sequence originates from a woman aged 18-29 years in good health. The CDR3 sequence: CASSVTSGSRTDTQYF. The CDR3 nucleotides are TGTGCCAGCAGCGTTACTAGCGGGAGTAGGACAGATACGCAGTATTTT.